The entry that follows covers one T cell receptor (beta chain) sequence. What it recognizes is unknown. These data are taken from a study of cytomegalovirus exposure and HLA in healthy donors. Study-wide results and caveats: Across donors, most TCRs were seen rarely, yet some public ones were widespread. The study designated 164 TCR beta chains cytomegalovirus-associated.

Sequenced by immunoSEQ multiplex PCR; TCRdb stores in-frame clones only, minus some. The sample includes 55,000 to 80,000 clones, 85% to 95% of them seen just once. Sequencing used PBMCs. This sequence originates from a woman between 18 and 29 years old in good health and CMV-seropositive.

The CDR3 bases are TGTGCCAGCAGCTTGAGGTCGAACAGCCTCACCGGGGAGCTGTTTTTT. Translating it yields CASSLRSNSLTGELFF. This chain links TRBV5-6 with TRBJ2-2; D gene ambiguous. From germline, CDR1 is SGHDT and CDR2 YYEEEE. This CDR3 has 16 residues. Trimming removed 1 base from V and 4 bases from J, with 14 bases in between.